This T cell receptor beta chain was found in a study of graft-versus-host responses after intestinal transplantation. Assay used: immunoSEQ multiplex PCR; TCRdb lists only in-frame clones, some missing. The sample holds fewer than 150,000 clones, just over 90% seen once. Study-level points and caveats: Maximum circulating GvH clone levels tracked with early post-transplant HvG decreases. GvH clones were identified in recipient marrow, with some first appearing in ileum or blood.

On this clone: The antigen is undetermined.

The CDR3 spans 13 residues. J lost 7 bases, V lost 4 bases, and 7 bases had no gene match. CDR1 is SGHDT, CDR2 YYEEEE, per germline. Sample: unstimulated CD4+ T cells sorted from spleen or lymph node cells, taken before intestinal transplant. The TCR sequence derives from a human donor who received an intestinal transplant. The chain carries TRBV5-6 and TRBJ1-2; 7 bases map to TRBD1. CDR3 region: CASSPPTGSGYTF. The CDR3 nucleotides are TGTGCCAGCAGCCCCCCGACAGGGAGTGGCTACACCTTC.